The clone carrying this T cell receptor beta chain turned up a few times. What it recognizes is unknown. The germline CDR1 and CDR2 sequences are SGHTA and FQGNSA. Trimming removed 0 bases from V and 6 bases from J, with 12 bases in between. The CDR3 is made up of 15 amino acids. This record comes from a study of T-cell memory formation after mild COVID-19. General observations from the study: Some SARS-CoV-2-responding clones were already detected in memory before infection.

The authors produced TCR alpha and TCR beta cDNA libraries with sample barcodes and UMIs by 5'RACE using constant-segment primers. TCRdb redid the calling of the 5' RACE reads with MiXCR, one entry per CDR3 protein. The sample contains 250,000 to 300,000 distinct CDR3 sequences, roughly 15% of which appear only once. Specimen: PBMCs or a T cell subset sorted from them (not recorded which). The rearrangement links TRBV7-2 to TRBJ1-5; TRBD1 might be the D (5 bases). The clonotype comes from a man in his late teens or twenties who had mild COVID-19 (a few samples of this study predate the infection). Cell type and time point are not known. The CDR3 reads CASSLAQGSGQPQHF. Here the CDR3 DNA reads TGTGCCAGCAGCTTAGCGCAGGGATCGGGTCAGCCCCAGCATTTT.